Here is one T cell receptor beta chain with its context. It lacks a known antigen. No per-base quality is available; no much larger clone lies one base away. Genomic DNA was isolated from the sorted cells so that the TCRbeta CDR3 region could be sequenced. The immunoSEQ Assay was used to sequence the TCRbeta CDR3 regions. In its TCRdb copy, this immuneACCESS table keeps in-frame sequences only and misses some clones. Where compared with another copy, unresolved V genes explain less than half of these, and the others have no known cause. The sample yields 40,000 to 60,000 clones; roughly 80% were counted once. In total, the top ten clones hold 1.6% of the sample. The CDR3 runs 14 residues from the cysteine to the phenylalanine. The DNA shown is the 42-base CDR3, in frame from base 1. Relative to germline, V is missing 4 bases and J is missing 6 bases, with 10 bases of the junction outside any gene match. The germline V gene specifies SGHRS as CDR1 and YFSETQ as CDR2.

The trial excluded patients who had a history of autoimmune disease or were on systemic immunosuppression. Peripheral blood for TCR sequencing was collected from all dose cohorts at baseline, on cycle 4 day 1, and on cycle 7 day 1. The samples were drawn from a first-in-human, open-label, multicenter phase I dose-escalation trial of ivuxolimab. Adults with locally advanced or metastatic melanoma, renal cell, hepatocellular, or head and neck squamous cell carcinoma were enrolled in the trial. Before TCR sequencing, CD4+ T cells and CD8+ T cells from peripheral blood were sorted into separate populations. This sample was taken from a study of OX40 agonist ivuxolimab in advanced cancers. In the study overall: Ivuxolimab was an agonistic, fully human IgG2 monoclonal antibody directed against OX40 (CD134), a costimulatory receptor. Intravenous ivuxolimab was administered to patients every 2 weeks at six dose levels: 0.01, 0.1, 0.3, 1.5, 3 and 10 mg/kg. Of the approximately 50 patients in dose escalation, around 20 had hepatocellular carcinoma, some 15 had melanoma, 9 had renal cell carcinoma and 9 had head and neck cancer. A male proportion of roughly 85% and a mean age of about 60 years, ranging from 23 to 79, were recorded for the dose-escalation cohort. Patients were allowed to have had prior anti-PD-1, anti-PD-L1 or anti-CTLA-4 therapy, and 30% to 40% of the dose-escalation patients had been treated with checkpoint inhibitors. Partial responses occurred in three dose-escalation patients, of whom one had hepatocellular carcinoma and two had cutaneous melanoma. Peripheral TCRbeta sequencing was intended to test whether TCR sequence diversity was altered and clonal T-cell expansion was caused by ivuxolimab. The paper describes the monotherapy dose-escalation part (N = 52 patients) of the phase I trial of ivuxolimab.

Overall study results and their limits: After ivuxolimab, more expanded clones were found on average in CD8+ T cells than in CD4+ T cells. Clonal expansion of both CD4+ and CD8+ blood T cells was observed from baseline to week 6 at doses 0.1 to 3.0 mg/kg. Antigen specificity was not determined for the clonally expanded peripheral T cells. In the 0.1-3.0 mg/kg groups, partial responders had among the lowest normalized peripheral clonal expansion, particularly in CD8+ T cells. Low levels of normalized T-cell clonal expansion were also seen in some patients who did not respond.

This receptor was obtained from an adult with an advanced solid tumor such as melanoma, head and neck, liver or kidney cancer. The chain links TRBV5-1 with TRBJ2-7, and 7 junction bases match TRBD1. The source material was CD4+ or CD8+ T cells sorted from blood, sampled in a trial of the OX40 agonist ivuxolimab. CDR3 reads: CASSAGGQASEQYF. DNA sequence: TGCGCCAGCAGCGCGGGCGGACAGGCGAGCGAGCAGTACTTC. With the portions outside the CDR3 filled from the reference TRBV5-1 and TRBJ2-7 genes, the complete variable region becomes KAGVTQTPRYLIKTRGQQVTLSCSPISGHRSVSWYQQTPGQGLQFLFEYFSETQRNKGNFPGRFSGRQFSNSRSEMNVSTLELGDSALYLCASSAGGQASEQYFGPGTRLTVT.